Shown below are 13 T cell receptor beta chains from a single sample sequenced in a study of PD-1 blockade in classical Hodgkin lymphoma. Some clones are missing from TCRdb's copy, which holds only in-frame ones; the method was immunoSEQ multiplex PCR. The data contain 40,000 or so clones, 80% to 90% of them singletons. Each patient's relapse followed autologous stem cell transplantation, and brentuximab vedotin exposure varied. Material: peripheral blood mononuclear cells (PBMCs), obtained at baseline. All receptors come from a human donor with classical Hodgkin lymphoma.

The rearrangement links TRBV19 to TRBJ1-5, with D possibly matching TRBD1 (6 bases). Germline lookup yields CDR1 LNHDA and CDR2 SQIVND (reference sequence). CDR3 length: 13 residues. Trimming left V 4 bases short and J 6 bases short, with 10 bases between. For the CDR3, the DNA is TGTGCCAGTAGTAGGGGGGCGGGTCAGCCCCAGCATTTT. It encodes CASSRGAGQPQHF.

This rearrangement joins TRBV5-1 to TRBJ1-4; TRBD1 aligns across 8 bases. V was clipped by 2 bases and J by 4 bases; unmatched bases: 13. This CDR3 is built from 18 residues. Per the germline V gene, CDR1 is SGHRS and CDR2 is YFSETQ. CDR3 coding DNA: TGCGCCAGCAGCTTTTCACAGGGGGGACTTAAAGATAATGAAAAACTGTTTTTT. It encodes CASSFSQGGLKDNEKLFF.

The V gene is TRBV19, the J gene TRBJ1-1; D is unclear. The V gene's germline CDR1 is LNHDA and CDR2 SQIVND (reference sequence). V was cut by 4 bases and J by 0 bases, with 9 bases left in between. This CDR3 has 14 amino acids. CDR3 DNA sequence: TGTGCCAGTAGTAGGCAGACTATGAACACTGAAGCTTTCTTT. As protein: CASSRQTMNTEAFF. The full variable domain, completed using reference TRBV19 and TRBJ1-1, is DGGITQSPKYLFRKEGQNVTLSCEQNLNHDAMYWYRQDPGQGLRLIYYSQIVNDFQKGDIAEGYSVSREKKESFPLTVTSAQKNPTAFYLCASSRQTMNTEAFFGQGTRLTVV.

This clone turned up a few times. The V gene is TRBV9, the J gene TRBJ2-7, with 8 bases lining up with TRBD2. The CDR3 totals 14 residues. Germline V gene lookup returns CDR1 SGDLS and CDR2 YYNGEE. With 2 bases clipped from V and 1 base from J, the junction kept 2 bases outside the gene matches. DNA of the CDR3: TGTGCCAGCAGCGTGACGGGAGGGTCCTACGAGCAGTACTTC. Amino acid sequence: CASSVTGGSYEQYF.

The CDR3 protein is CASSYVGATNEKLFF. As DNA, the CDR3 is TGCGCCAGCAGCTATGTGGGCGCAACTAATGAAAAACTGTTTTTT. The V and J genes are TRBV4-1 and TRBJ1-4; the D is unclear. The CDR3 length is 15 residues. Trimming removed 5 bases at V and 0 bases at J, with 10 bases between. Germline V gene data show CDR1 as MGHRA and CDR2 as YSYEKL.

The CDR3 here is CASSRLQVSSGNTIYF. In DNA, the CDR3 is TGTGCCAGCAGTCGACTCCAGGTTTCCTCTGGAAACACCATATATTTT. The V gene is TRBV2, the J gene TRBJ1-3; D uncertain. Germline V gene lookup returns CDR1 SNHLY and CDR2 FYNNEI. The CDR3 extends over 16 amino acids. V lost 5 bases, J lost 0 bases, and 14 bases lay in between.

In its sample, this clone was seen a few times. The rearrangement uses TRBV11-1 and TRBJ1-6; D gene unclear. The germline gives CDR1 SGHAT, CDR2 FQDESV (reference sequence). Trimming shortened V by 5 bases and J by 6 bases, and 5 bases separated the two germline ends. CDR3 length: 12 amino acids. The chain's CDR3 is CASSRINSPLHF. Written as DNA, the CDR3 is TGTGCCAGCAGCCGGATTAATTCACCCCTCCACTTT.

The chain carries TRBV19 and TRBJ1-5; the D is unclear. In germline, CDR1 is LNHDA, CDR2 SQIVND (reference sequence). Trimming pared 4 bases from V and 3 bases from J, leaving 7 bases between. The CDR3 consists of 13 residues. CDR3 residues: CASSREINQPQHF. Here the CDR3 DNA reads TGTGCCAGTAGTAGGGAAATCAATCAGCCCCAGCATTTT. Filled out from reference TRBV19 and TRBJ1-5, the complete variable domain reads DGGITQSPKYLFRKEGQNVTLSCEQNLNHDAMYWYRQDPGQGLRLIYYSQIVNDFQKGDIAEGYSVSREKKESFPLTVTSAQKNPTAFYLCASSREINQPQHFGDGTRLSIL.

V usage is TRBV7-9 and J usage is TRBJ1-1, with D possibly being TRBD1 (5 bases). The germline V gene has CDR1 SEHNR and CDR2 FQNEAQ (reference sequence). CDR3 length: 13 residues. Trimming removed 6 bases at V and 1 base at J, with 9 bases between. The CDR3 loop reads CASSYTGNTEAFF. CDR3 nucleotide sequence: TGTGCCAGCAGTTATACAGGGAACACTGAAGCTTTCTTT.

This chain joins TRBV7-2 and TRBJ2-2; 12 bases are shared with TRBD2. Germline V lookup: CDR1 SGHTA, CDR2 FQGNSA. Trimming took 5 bases from V and 7 from J; bases not matched to a gene: 8. This CDR3 region has 16 residues. The CDR3 DNA reads TGTGCCAGCAGCCCAAGACTAGCGGGGGCCGGCGGGGAGCTGTTTTTT. It specifies CASSPRLAGAGGELFF.

The chain couples TRBV5-1 to TRBJ2-7; the D gene could be TRBD1 or TRBD2 (5 bases each). In germline, CDR1 is SGHRS, CDR2 YFSETQ. The CDR3 totals 15 residues. V was cut by 2 bases and J by 1 base, with 13 bases left in between. The CDR3 bases are TGCGCCAGCAGCTTTTTAGGGACCGCATCCTACGAGCAGTACTTC. It codes for CASSFLGTASYEQYF.

The CDR3 DNA follows: TGTGCCATTCAATCGGGTGGGGGGAGCTGGGCCAATGAGCAGTTCTTC. Translated, it gives CAIQSGGGSWANEQFF. The chain couples TRBV10-3 to TRBJ2-1, with a weak D call TRBD2 (6 bases). Between the trimmed V and J ends, which lost 9 bases and 6 bases, there was a span of 24 bases. The CDR3 runs 16 residues. Germline V gene sequence: CDR1 ENHRY, CDR2 SYGVKD.

The chain employs TRBV5-4 and TRBJ1-1; D gene unclear. V gave up 4 bases and J gave up 8 bases, with 12 bases separating them. Germline V gene data show CDR1 as SGHNT and CDR2 as YYREEE (reference sequence). The CDR3 is 12 residues long. This CDR3 reads CASSGFREEAFF. CDR3 nucleotides: TGTGCCAGCAGCGGGTTCAGAGAAGAAGCTTTCTTT.